This T cell receptor (beta chain) was sequenced in a study of T-cell memory formation after mild COVID-19. TCRdb used MiXCR to reprocess the 5' RACE reads, holding one entry per CDR3 protein. The table has approximately 150,000 distinct CDR3 sequences, 13% to 15% seen once; the top ten hold roughly an eighth. The V and J ends lost 2 bases and 4 bases, in that order; junction bases with no gene match: 4. The CDR3 consists of 14 residues. There are a few counts of this clonotype. Its antigen is not known. Study findings and constraints: A subset of responding clones appeared in pre-infection memory, suggesting cross-reactive memory joined. The SARS-CoV-2 specificity of second-wave clones reaching peak at day 37 remained unverified.

Sequenced sample: PBMCs or a T cell subset sorted from them (not recorded which). This chain connects TRBV12-3 or TRBV12-4 to TRBJ2-7, with 8 bases aligning to TRBD2. This receptor was obtained from an adult woman who had mild COVID-19 (a few samples of this study predate the infection). Cell type and time point are not known. The CDR3 nucleotides are TGTGCCAGCAGTTTAAGCGGGAGCCAATACGAGCAGTACTTC. Its translation: CASSLSGSQYEQYF.